Presented here are 26 T cell receptor beta chains from one specimen sequenced in a study of control samples from healthy donors and cancer patients. TCRdb keeps only in-frame clones here, not all; method: immunoSEQ multiplex PCR. The sample holds 110,000 or so clones, more than 75% seen once. The sample was blood. The receptors were sampled from a man aged 25 to 40 in good health.

The J gene is TRBJ1-3, the V gene TRBV18, with D unclear. Germline V gene data show CDR1 as KGHSH and CDR2 as LQKENI. The CDR3 spans 16 residues. The V end lost 2 bases, the J end lost 0 bases, and 11 bases lay between the germline ends. CDR3: CASSPGLSDSGNTIYF. The CDR3, as DNA: TGTGCCAGCTCACCAGGACTGTCGGACTCTGGAAACACCATATATTTT. The full variable domain, its missing parts supplied by reference TRBV18 and TRBJ1-3, is NAGVMQNPRHLVRRRGQEARLRCSPMKGHSHVYWYRQLPEEGLKFMVYLQKENIIDESGMPKERFSAEFPKEGPSILRIQQVVRGDSAAYFCASSPGLSDSGNTIYFGEGSWLTVV.

The chain combines TRBV12-3 or TRBV12-4 with TRBJ1-1; no definite D call. The V end lost 3 bases, the J end lost 5 bases, and 10 bases lay between the germline ends. This CDR3 comprises 13 residues. CDR3 DNA: TGTGCCAGCAGTTTGGAAAGCGGAACTGAAGCTTTCTTT. Translating gives CASSLESGTEAFF.

The gene calls are TRBV10-3 and TRBJ1-2; D gene unclear. V was trimmed by 4 bases and J by 4 bases, leaving 10 bases between them. CDR1 ENHRY and CDR2 SYGVKD come from the germline V gene. The CDR3 contains 13 residues. The CDR3 is CAISASESYGYTF. The CDR3 DNA sequence: TGTGCCATCAGTGCATCAGAGTCCTATGGCTACACCTTC.

The rearrangement uses TRBV27 and TRBJ2-4; 12 nucleotides agree with TRBD2. With 6 bases clipped from V and 0 bases from J, the junction kept 12 bases outside the gene matches. The CDR3 is 19 amino acids. Germline V gene sequence: CDR1 MNHEY, CDR2 SMNVEV (reference sequence). The CDR3 region has the DNA TGTGCCAGCAGCCCCCGGACTAGCGGGGCCCTACTAGCCAAAAACATTCAGTACTTC. Amino acids: CASSPRTSGALLAKNIQYF.

The chain joins TRBV29-1 to TRBJ1-1; D unresolved. Trimming left V 6 bases short and J 0 bases short, with 11 bases between. The CDR3 length is 13 residues. The germline CDR1 and CDR2 sequences are SQVTM and ANQGSEA. The CDR3 DNA reads as TGCAGCGTCCGAAGAGGATTGAACACTGAAGCTTTCTTT. Translation gives CSVRRGLNTEAFF.

The genes are TRBV11-2 and TRBJ2-1, with 8 bases identical to TRBD2. Germline trimming cut 4 bases from V and 8 bases from J; bases unmatched to any gene: 7. The CDR3 sequence is 14 residues long. Germline lookup yields CDR1 SGHAT and CDR2 FQNNGV. Here the CDR3 reads CASSSGGAAYEQFF. The DNA for the CDR3 is TGTGCCAGCAGCTCGGGAGGGGCGGCGTATGAGCAGTTCTTC.

V gene TRBV2 combines with J gene TRBJ1-6, with D hard to call. V lost 6 bases to trimming and J lost 10 bases, with 13 bases between them. This CDR3 has 13 amino acids. CDR1 and CDR2 from the germline V gene are SNHLY and FYNNEI. CDR3 residues: CASSTGSRSPLHF. The CDR3 DNA is TGTGCCAGCAGCACCGGGTCGAGGTCACCCCTCCACTTT.

This chain joins TRBV10-1 and TRBJ2-7; 9 bases line up with TRBD1. V lost 6 bases and J lost 4; bases outside the gene matches: 4. Germline-derived CDR1 and CDR2 are WNHNN and SYGVQD (reference sequence). There are 13 residues in the CDR3. CDR3 nucleotides: TGCGCCAGCAGCGGGACAGGGTCATACGAGCAGTACTTC. Translated: CASSGTGSYEQYF.

Here the CDR3 reads CASSFNQPQHF. In DNA, the CDR3 is TGTGCCAGCAGTTTCAATCAGCCCCAGCATTTT. The V gene is TRBV28, the J gene TRBJ1-5; D gene unclear. V was clipped by 3 bases and J by 3 bases, with 0 bases between them. Germline lookup yields CDR1 MDHEN and CDR2 SYDVKM. The CDR3 covers 11 residues.

The CDR3 loop reads CSARDHTEAFF. CDR3 bases: TGCAGTGCTAGGGACCACACTGAAGCTTTCTTT. The chain couples TRBV20-1 to TRBJ1-1; no clear D. Trimming took off 3 bases at V and 3 bases at J, with 5 bases between the two ends. This CDR3 contains 11 residues. From germline, CDR1 is DFQATT and CDR2 SNEGSKA (reference sequence).

The chain links TRBV10-1 to TRBJ1-1, with D maybe TRBD1 (5 bases). The V end lost 4 bases, the J end lost 5 bases, and 11 bases lay between the germline ends. The CDR3 length is 13 residues. Germline-derived CDR1 and CDR2 are WNHNN and SYGVQD (reference sequence). In nucleotides, the CDR3 is TGCGCCAGCAGTGCAGGCCCAGGGACTGAAGCTTTCTTT. Amino acids: CASSAGPGTEAFF.

This clone was found once. The chain combines TRBV30 with TRBJ1-6; D call uncertain. The CDR3 length is 14 residues. V gave up 2 bases and J gave up 6 bases, with 11 bases separating them. Germline V gene data show CDR1 as GTSNPN and CDR2 as SVGIG (reference sequence). The CDR3 DNA is TGTGCCTGGAGTCCTGGCCGGAGTAATTCACCCCTCCACTTT. It specifies CAWSPGRSNSPLHF.

The V call is TRBV29-1, the J call TRBJ1-3; 8 nucleotides agree with TRBD1. Germline CDR1 SQVTM, CDR2 ANQGSEA. This CDR3 has 12 amino acids. Germline trimming cut 7 bases from V and 3 bases from J; bases unmatched to any gene: 2. This CDR3 reads CSAGTGGNTIYF. CDR3 nucleotide sequence: TGCAGCGCTGGGACAGGTGGAAACACCATATATTTT.

The CDR3 DNA reads TGTGCCAGCAGTCTGGAAGGTTCGTCCGGGGCCAACGTCCTGACTTTC. It yields the protein CASSLEGSSGANVLTF. The gene calls are TRBV7-3 and TRBJ2-6; D not resolved. CDR1 and CDR2 (germline): SGHTA, FQGTGA. Deletions cut 6 bases from V and 4 bases from J, with 16 bases between. The CDR3 loop spans 16 amino acids. The full variable domain, rest sourced from reference TRBV7-3 and TRBJ2-6, is GAGVSQTPSNKVTEKGKYVELRCDPISGHTALYWYRQSLGQGPEFLIYFQGTGAADDSGLPNDRFFAVRPEGSVSTLKIQRTERGDSAVYLCASSLEGSSGANVLTFGAGSRLTVL.

The chain employs TRBV10-2 and TRBJ1-6; no firm D call. The CDR3 is 14 residues long. V lost 6 bases to trimming and J lost 8 bases, with 14 bases between them. The germline gives CDR1 WSHSY, CDR2 SAAADI. CDR3 DNA sequence: TGCGCCAGCAGGCCCGCAATCATGGATTCACCCCTCCACTTT. Residues: CASRPAIMDSPLHF.

The gene calls are TRBV12-3 or TRBV12-4 and TRBJ1-2; no clear D gene. The CDR3 extends over 13 amino acids. V was cut by 5 bases and J by 0 bases, with 7 bases left in between. CDR3 sequence (DNA): TGTGCCAGCAGTCCACAGCCTAACTATGGCTACACCTTC. Amino acids: CASSPQPNYGYTF.

The chain is built from TRBV5-4 and TRBJ2-5; D not certain. V lost 4 bases and J lost 0, with 19 bases in between. Germline V gives CDR1 SGHNT, CDR2 YYREEE (reference sequence). The CDR3 length is 17 residues. The CDR3 reads CASSTKLDNPYQETQYF. The CDR3 DNA reads as TGTGCCAGCAGCACAAAGCTAGACAACCCGTACCAAGAGACCCAGTACTTC.

The rearrangement links TRBV28 to TRBJ2-4; unclear D gene. Germline V gives CDR1 MDHEN, CDR2 SYDVKM. The V and J ends lost 5 bases and 2 bases respectively, with 16 bases between them. This CDR3 spans 16 amino acids. CDR3 residues: CASSIWTATTKNIQYF. CDR3 coding DNA: TGTGCCAGCAGTATCTGGACCGCAACCACCAAAAACATTCAGTACTTC.

The chain couples TRBV11-2 to TRBJ2-7; 9 bases match TRBD1. The CDR3 has 14 amino acids. From germline, CDR1 is SGHAT and CDR2 FQNNGV. Trimming took 5 bases from V and 5 from J; bases not matched to a gene: 7. The CDR3, as DNA: TGTGCCAGCAGCGCACCGGGACAGGGCCACGAGCAGTACTTC. It specifies CASSAPGQGHEQYF.

This clone has a handful of counts. This chain links TRBV6-5 with TRBJ2-2, with TRBD2 as a possible D gene (5 bases). Germline CDR1 and CDR2: MNHEY and SVGAGI. The CDR3 covers 15 residues. Deletions cut 7 bases from V and 6 bases from J, with 18 bases between. The CDR3 loop reads CASIGYGRGSGELFF. The CDR3 DNA follows: TGTGCCAGCATCGGGTACGGGCGCGGGTCCGGGGAGCTGTTTTTT.

The chain combines TRBV7-9 with TRBJ1-1; D may be TRBD1 (5 bases). Germline values: CDR1 SEHNR, CDR2 FQNEAQ (reference sequence). V gave up 2 bases and J gave up 8 bases, with 12 bases separating them. The CDR3 extends over 13 amino acids. The CDR3 sequence: CASSLRGVREAFF. The CDR3, as DNA: TGTGCCAGCAGCTTAAGAGGGGTTAGGGAAGCTTTCTTT.

This chain joins TRBV7-3 and TRBJ2-2, with D perhaps matching TRBD1 (5 bases). This CDR3 contains 14 residues. Between the trimmed V and J ends, which lost 2 bases and 1 base, there was a span of 5 bases. CDR1 SGHTA and CDR2 FQGTGA come from the germline V gene. CDR3 in DNA: TGTGCCAGCAGCTTACAGGGGAACACCGGGGAGCTGTTTTTT. Protein: CASSLQGNTGELFF.

CDR3 in amino acids: CASSLAGQEDQPQHF. The CDR3 DNA is TGCGCCAGCAGCTTGGCCGGGCAGGAGGATCAGCCCCAGCATTTT. This chain joins TRBV5-1 and TRBJ1-5; the D is unclear. This CDR3 is built from 15 residues. V shed 0 bases and J shed 5 bases, with 12 bases lying between them. CDR1 and CDR2 from the germline V gene are SGHRS and YFSETQ.

CDR3: CASGFSGGAREQFF. The DNA of the CDR3 is TGTGCTAGTGGTTTTAGCGGGGGGGCGCGTGAGCAGTTCTTC. V is TRBV12-5 and J is TRBJ2-1; TRBD2 agrees at 11 bases. V was pared by 3 bases and J by 9 bases, with 4 bases of the junction left unmatched. The CDR3 covers 14 residues. Looked up from germline, CDR1 is LGHNT and CDR2 is FRNRAP.

This chain joins TRBV9 and TRBJ2-2; 9 nucleotides line up with TRBD2. V shed 3 bases and J 0 bases; nucleotides not matched to a gene: 0. The CDR3 is 15 amino acids. Germline CDR1 is SGDLS and CDR2 is YYNGEE. The CDR3 spells CASSASGTNTGELFF. DNA for the CDR3: TGTGCCAGCAGCGCTAGCGGGACGAACACCGGGGAGCTGTTTTTT.

The J gene is TRBJ1-6, the V gene TRBV11-3, with TRBD1 identical over 10 bases. CDR3 size: 16 residues. Germline CDR1 reads SGHNT; CDR2 reads YENEEA. J was trimmed by 4 bases and V by 5 bases; bases with no gene match: 5. CDR3 in DNA: TGTGCCAGCAGCCCGGGACAGGGGTCATATAATTCACCCCTCCACTTT. This translates into CASSPGQGSYNSPLHF.